These T cell receptor beta chains were read from a single sample in a study of response to subunit inactivated influenza vaccine. TCRdb itself ran the RT-PCR reads through MiXCR, one entry per CDR3 protein. Among about 500,000 distinct CDR3 sequences, 16% were seen once, and the ten largest hold roughly 3%. This sample comprised CD4+ T cells sorted from PBMCs, obtained around 25 months after vaccination. These TCRs come from a man aged 50 to 75 who received an inactivated influenza vaccine. Both conserved end residues are part of each CDR3. D genes are given only for firm matches. Clone sizes are given selectively: once, few, many, or a class where the clone is expanded.

V gene,D gene,J gene,clone size,CDR3 DNA,CDR3 protein
TRBV20-1,TRBD1,TRBJ1-2,.,TGCAGTGCCGAGAGGGACAGGGGGCGGAGTGGCTACACCTTC,CSAERDRGRSGYTF
TRBV20-1,.,TRBJ2-3,few,TGCAGTGCTGACGCGGGCAGCACAGATACGCAGTATTTT,CSADAGSTDTQYF
TRBV7-3,TRBD2,TRBJ2-2,.,TGTGCCAGCAGCTCGGGACTACCGAACACCGGGGAGCTGTTTTTT,CASSSGLPNTGELFF
TRBV24-1,.,TRBJ1-2,.,TGTGCCAACAACGAAAGAACAGCTTTTGAGAAGAGCTACACCTTC,CANNERTAFEKSYTF
TRBV9,TRBD2,TRBJ2-7,.,TGTGCCAGCAGCCCCCTAGCGGGTTTCTCCTACGAGCAGTACTTC,CASSPLAGFSYEQYF
TRBV20-1,.,TRBJ1-5,few,TGCAGTGCTAGCGTGAGTCGGGACCAGCCCCAGCATTTT,CSASVSRDQPQHF
TRBV28,TRBD2,TRBJ2-1,few,TGTGCCAGCAGTTCCGGGACTAGCAGCCGCAATGAGCAGTTCTTC,CASSSGTSSRNEQFF
TRBV6-1,.,TRBJ1-3,few,TGTGCCAGCGGGGGGAGCGTTTCTGGAAACACCATATATTTT,CASGGSVSGNTIYF
TRBV5-1,.,TRBJ2-3,few,TGCGCCAGCACGTTCGACACAGGCACAGATACGCAGTATTTT,CASTFDTGTDTQYF
TRBV20-1,.,TRBJ2-1,.,TGCAGTGCTAGAGATGAAGCCAGATACAATGAGCAGTTCTTC,CSARDEARYNEQFF
TRBV29-1,.,TRBJ1-3,once,TGCAGCGTAAAAAAAAAGCTAGCGTCTGGAAACACCATATATTTT,CSVKKKLASGNTIYF
TRBV20-1,TRBD2,TRBJ2-5,.,TGCAGTGCCGGGACTAGCGGGACGGAGACCCAGTACTTC,CSAGTSGTETQYF
TRBV4-3,.,TRBJ2-5,few,TGCGCCAGCAGCCAAGCGGCCCGGGGGGAGACCCAGTACTTC,CASSQAARGETQYF
TRBV28,.,TRBJ2-1,few,TGTGCCAGCAGAGAAAGCTCCTACAATGAGCAGTTCTTC,CASRESSYNEQFF
TRBV12-3/TRBV12-4,TRBD1,TRBJ1-5,.,TGTGCCAGCAGCCCCCCCGGGACAGTTTCGCCCAATCAGCCCCAGCATTTT,CASSPPGTVSPNQPQHF
TRBV20-1,.,TRBJ2-6,.,TGCAGTGCTAGAGAGGCCTCTCCATCTGGGGCCAACGTCCTGACTTTC,CSAREASPSGANVLTF